The TCR beta chain under discussion was sequenced for a study of blood T cell repertoires in COVID-19. Across the study: The analysed material was cDNA or gDNA that came from T cells, B-cell-depleted T cells, or PBMCs.

Produced via immunoSEQ multiplex PCR; TCRdb's table is partial and in-frame only. Here the sample spans 95,000 to 150,000 clones, around three quarters being singletons. V trimming: 4 bases; J trimming: 6 bases; junction bases outside the gene matches: 9. CDR3 length equals 15 residues. The germline V gene has CDR1 SGHTA and CDR2 FQGNSA. The sequencing input was peripheral blood. The receptor comes from a woman at least 80 years old with acute or convalescent COVID-19. This chain connects TRBV7-2 to TRBJ1-1; 9 positions match TRBD1. Written as DNA, the CDR3 is TGTGCCAGCAGCTCTACAGGGGGCGCAAGATCTGAAGCTTTCTTT. It encodes CASSSTGGARSEAFF.